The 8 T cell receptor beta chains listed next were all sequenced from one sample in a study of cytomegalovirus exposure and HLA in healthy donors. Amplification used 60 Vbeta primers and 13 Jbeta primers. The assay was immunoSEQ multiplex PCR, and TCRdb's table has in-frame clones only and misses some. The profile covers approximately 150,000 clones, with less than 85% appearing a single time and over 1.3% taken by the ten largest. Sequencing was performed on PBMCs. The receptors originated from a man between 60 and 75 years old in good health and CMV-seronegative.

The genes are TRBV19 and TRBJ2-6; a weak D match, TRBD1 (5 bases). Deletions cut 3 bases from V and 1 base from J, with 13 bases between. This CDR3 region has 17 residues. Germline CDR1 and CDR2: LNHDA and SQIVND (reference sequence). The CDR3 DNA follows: TGTGCCAGTAGTATCACAGGTCTGGATTCTGGGGCCAACGTCCTGACTTTC. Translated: CASSITGLDSGANVLTF.

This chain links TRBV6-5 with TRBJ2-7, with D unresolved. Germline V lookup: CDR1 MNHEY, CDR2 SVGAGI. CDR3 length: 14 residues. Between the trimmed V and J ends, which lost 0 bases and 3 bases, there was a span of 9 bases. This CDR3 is CASSYSKLGYEQYF. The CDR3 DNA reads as TGTGCCAGCAGTTACTCCAAGCTCGGCTACGAGCAGTACTTC.

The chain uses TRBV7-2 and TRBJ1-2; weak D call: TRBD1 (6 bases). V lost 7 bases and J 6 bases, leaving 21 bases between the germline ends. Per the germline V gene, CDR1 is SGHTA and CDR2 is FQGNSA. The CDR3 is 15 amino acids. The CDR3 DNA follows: TGTGCCAGCACACGGATCATAGGGGGAGGGGATGGCTACACCTTC. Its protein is CASTRIIGGGDGYTF.

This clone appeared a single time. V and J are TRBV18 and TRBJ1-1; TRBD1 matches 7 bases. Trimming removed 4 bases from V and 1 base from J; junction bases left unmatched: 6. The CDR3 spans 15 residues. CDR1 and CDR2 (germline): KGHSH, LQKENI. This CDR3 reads CASSRWGQTNTEAFF. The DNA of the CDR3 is TGTGCCAGCTCACGGTGGGGACAGACGAACACTGAAGCTTTCTTT.

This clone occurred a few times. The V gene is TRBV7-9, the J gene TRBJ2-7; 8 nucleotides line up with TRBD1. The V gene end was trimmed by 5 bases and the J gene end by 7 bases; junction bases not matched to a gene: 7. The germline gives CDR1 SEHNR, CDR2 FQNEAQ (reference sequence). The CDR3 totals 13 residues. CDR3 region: CASSQGAGGEQYF. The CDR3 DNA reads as TGTGCCAGCAGCCAGGGGGCAGGGGGGGAGCAGTACTTC.

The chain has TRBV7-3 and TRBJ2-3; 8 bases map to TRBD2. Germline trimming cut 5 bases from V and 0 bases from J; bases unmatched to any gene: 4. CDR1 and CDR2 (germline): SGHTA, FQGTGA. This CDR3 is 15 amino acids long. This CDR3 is CASSTGGASTDTQYF. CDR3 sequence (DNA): TGTGCCAGCAGCACCGGGGGGGCCAGCACAGATACGCAGTATTTT.

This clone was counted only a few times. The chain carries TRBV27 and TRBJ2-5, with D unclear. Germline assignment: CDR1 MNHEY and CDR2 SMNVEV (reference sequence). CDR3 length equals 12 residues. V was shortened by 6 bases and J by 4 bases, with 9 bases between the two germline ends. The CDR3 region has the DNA TGTGCCAGCAGGGGTAGCTTAGAGACCCAGTACTTC. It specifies CASRGSLETQYF.

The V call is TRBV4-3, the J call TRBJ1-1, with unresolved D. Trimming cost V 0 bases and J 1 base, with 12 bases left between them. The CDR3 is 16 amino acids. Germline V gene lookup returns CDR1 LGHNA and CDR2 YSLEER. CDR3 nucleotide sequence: TGCGCCAGCAGCCAAGATTTGGCCGCATCGAACACTGAAGCTTTCTTT. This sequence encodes CASSQDLAASNTEAFF.